This T cell receptor (beta chain) was observed in a study of CD8 T cells in ankylosing spondylitis. Overall study results and limits: As for the disease-linked clones, they showed a CD8+ phenotype and occurred at relatively low frequencies in peripheral blood.

One entry per CDR3 protein, called by TCRdb with MiXCR from the 5' RACE reads. This table holds more than 150,000 distinct CDR3 sequences, around 13% found once. This clonotype was seen a handful of times. The antigen is unknown. Germline values: CDR1 SGHDT, CDR2 YYEEEE. CDR3 length: 13 amino acids. Trimming cost V 4 bases and J 0 bases, with 7 bases left between them. This TCR came from a male donor with ankylosing spondylitis or in good health (not recorded which). The sequencing sample was made of blood, either unsorted or a sorted T cell fraction (not recorded which). The rearrangement joins TRBV5-6 to TRBJ1-1, with D unclear. The CDR3 DNA reads TGTGCCAGCAGCCAGTCAGTGAACACTGAAGCTTTCTTT. This encodes CASSQSVNTEAFF.